Listed below are T cell receptor beta chains from one sample, sequenced in a study of cytomegalovirus exposure and HLA in healthy donors. The data were produced by immunoSEQ multiplex PCR, yet TCRdb's version contains in-frame clones alone and is incomplete. This sample yields under 250,000 clones, of which more than 75% are seen a single time; 0.24% belongs to the top ten. The sequenced material came from PBMCs. The source of these receptors is a girl under 10 years old in good health and CMV-seronegative. The CDR3 runs from the conserved cysteine through the conserved F or W. Each record gives: V gene, J gene, D gene, CDR3 length, clone size, CDR3 protein, CDR3 DNA. The D gene is left open where the match is weak. Clone size is not always given. Where it is, it says once, few, many or a class for expanded clones.

V gene: TRBV7-9; J gene: TRBJ2-7; D gene: TRBD2; CDR3 length: 15; clone size: NA; CDR3 protein: CASSSLTSGTYEQYF; CDR3 DNA: TGTGCCAGCAGCTCTTTGACTAGCGGCACTTACGAGCAGTACTTC
V gene: TRBV7-9; J gene: TRBJ2-1; D gene: TRBD2; CDR3 length: 17; clone size: NA; CDR3 protein: CASSLEGLADSHNEQFF; CDR3 DNA: TGTGCCAGCAGCTTAGAGGGACTAGCGGATTCTCACAATGAGCAGTTCTTC
V gene: TRBV29-1; J gene: TRBJ2-3; D gene: TRBD2; CDR3 length: 16; clone size: NA; CDR3 protein: CSVNRGLAGGTDTQYF; CDR3 DNA: TGCAGCGTTAATAGGGGCCTAGCGGGAGGCACAGATACGCAGTATTTT
V gene: TRBV6-5; J gene: TRBJ2-7; D gene: TRBD2; CDR3 length: 16; clone size: NA; CDR3 protein: CASSYARLAGVGEQYF; CDR3 DNA: TGTGCCAGCAGTTACGCTAGACTAGCGGGAGTTGGGGAGCAGTACTTC
V gene: TRBV7-9; J gene: TRBJ2-7; D gene: TRBD1; CDR3 length: 18; clone size: NA; CDR3 protein: CASSLRPSGTVTTYEQYF; CDR3 DNA: TGTGCCAGCAGCTTGCGTCCCTCTGGGACAGTTACTACCTACGAGCAGTACTTC
V gene: TRBV11-2; J gene: TRBJ2-4; D gene: TRBD1; CDR3 length: 13; clone size: NA; CDR3 protein: CASRRDRKNIQYF; CDR3 DNA: TGTGCCAGCCGCCGGGACAGAAAAAACATTCAGTACTTC
V gene: TRBV5-4; J gene: TRBJ2-2; D gene: TRBD2; CDR3 length: 15; clone size: NA; CDR3 protein: CASSPPGLATGELFF; CDR3 DNA: TGTGCCAGCAGCCCGCCGGGACTAGCGACCGGGGAGCTGTTTTTT
V gene: TRBV30; J gene: TRBJ1-5; D gene: NA; CDR3 length: 13; clone size: NA; CDR3 protein: CAWSQGSIQPQHF; CDR3 DNA: TGTGCCTGGAGCCAGGGAAGTATTCAGCCCCAGCATTTT
V gene: TRBV6-5; J gene: TRBJ2-7; D gene: NA; CDR3 length: 15; clone size: NA; CDR3 protein: CASSYSPGQSYEQYF; CDR3 DNA: TGTGCCAGCAGTTACTCTCCCGGACAGTCCTACGAGCAGTACTTC
V gene: TRBV9; J gene: TRBJ1-1; D gene: NA; CDR3 length: 14; clone size: NA; CDR3 protein: CASSREGWGTEAFF; CDR3 DNA: TGTGCCAGCAGCCGGGAGGGGTGGGGCACTGAAGCTTTCTTT
V gene: TRBV7-9; J gene: TRBJ2-1; D gene: TRBD1; CDR3 length: 17; clone size: NA; CDR3 protein: CASSLVVSRDRPDEQFF; CDR3 DNA: TGTGCCAGCAGCCTCGTCGTGAGCCGGGACAGACCCGATGAGCAGTTCTTC
V gene: TRBV6-1; J gene: TRBJ2-3; D gene: NA; CDR3 length: 13; clone size: NA; CDR3 protein: CASTHRVEDTQYF; CDR3 DNA: TGTGCCAGCACCCACAGGGTGGAAGATACGCAGTATTTT
V gene: TRBV6-1; J gene: TRBJ1-1; D gene: TRBD1; CDR3 length: 13; clone size: NA; CDR3 protein: CASSGQGQTGAFF; CDR3 DNA: TGTGCCAGCAGTGGACAGGGGCAGACTGGAGCTTTCTTT
V gene: TRBV6-5; J gene: TRBJ2-1; D gene: NA; CDR3 length: 12; clone size: NA; CDR3 protein: CASSYVGNEQFF; CDR3 DNA: TGTGCCAGCAGTTACGTCGGTAATGAGCAGTTCTTC
V gene: TRBV2; J gene: TRBJ1-5; D gene: NA; CDR3 length: 15; clone size: NA; CDR3 protein: CASSKQGTLNQPQHF; CDR3 DNA: TGTGCCAGCAGTAAGCAGGGTACCCTCAATCAGCCCCAGCATTTT
V gene: TRBV29-1; J gene: TRBJ1-2; D gene: NA; CDR3 length: 14; clone size: once; CDR3 protein: CSVEDLGVNYGYTF; CDR3 DNA: TGCAGCGTTGAAGATTTAGGGGTTAACTATGGCTACACCTTC
V gene: TRBV5-1; J gene: TRBJ2-2; D gene: NA; CDR3 length: 16; clone size: NA; CDR3 protein: CASSLVAGANTGELFF; CDR3 DNA: TGCGCCAGCAGCTTGGTAGCAGGGGCCAACACCGGGGAGCTGTTTTTT
V gene: TRBV10-2; J gene: TRBJ1-5; D gene: NA; CDR3 length: 16; clone size: NA; CDR3 protein: CASSEPLGGVNQPQHF; CDR3 DNA: TGCGCCAGCAGCGAGCCCTTGGGAGGGGTGAATCAGCCCCAGCATTTT
V gene: TRBV18; J gene: TRBJ1-4; D gene: NA; CDR3 length: 16; clone size: NA; CDR3 protein: CASSQNLQGSDEKLFF; CDR3 DNA: TGTGCCAGCTCACAGAACCTACAGGGTTCAGATGAAAAACTGTTTTTT
V gene: TRBV5-1; J gene: TRBJ1-2; D gene: TRBD1; CDR3 length: 16; clone size: NA; CDR3 protein: CASSLAGGQANYGYTF; CDR3 DNA: TGCGCCAGCAGCTTGGCCGGGGGACAGGCCAACTATGGCTACACCTTC
V gene: TRBV5-1; J gene: TRBJ2-5; D gene: TRBD1; CDR3 length: 14; clone size: NA; CDR3 protein: CASSSYRGRETQYF; CDR3 DNA: TGCGCCAGCAGCTCTTACAGGGGAAGAGAGACCCAGTACTTC
V gene: TRBV6-5; J gene: TRBJ2-5; D gene: TRBD1; CDR3 length: 14; clone size: NA; CDR3 protein: CASSSTTGSETQYF; CDR3 DNA: TGTGCCAGCAGTTCCACGACAGGGTCAGAGACCCAGTACTTC
V gene: TRBV6-5; J gene: TRBJ2-7; D gene: NA; CDR3 length: 12; clone size: NA; CDR3 protein: CASSPDTYEQYF; CDR3 DNA: TGTGCCAGCAGTCCTGACACCTACGAGCAGTACTTC
V gene: TRBV2; J gene: TRBJ2-4; D gene: NA; CDR3 length: 13; clone size: NA; CDR3 protein: CASRGASKNIQYF; CDR3 DNA: TGTGCCAGCAGGGGGGCAAGTAAAAACATTCAGTACTTC
V gene: TRBV7-2; J gene: TRBJ1-1; D gene: NA; CDR3 length: 12; clone size: NA; CDR3 protein: CASSLSTGSTFF; CDR3 DNA: TGTGCCAGCAGCTTATCTACCGGGTCTACTTTCTTT
V gene: TRBV30; J gene: TRBJ2-7; D gene: NA; CDR3 length: 12; clone size: NA; CDR3 protein: CAWRAFRGEQYF; CDR3 DNA: TGTGCCTGGAGGGCTTTTCGGGGCGAGCAGTACTTC
V gene: TRBV7-9; J gene: TRBJ2-5; D gene: TRBD1; CDR3 length: 14; clone size: NA; CDR3 protein: CASNPTGRQETQYF; CDR3 DNA: TGTGCCAGCAACCCGACAGGGAGACAAGAGACCCAGTACTTC
V gene: TRBV9; J gene: TRBJ1-6; D gene: TRBD1; CDR3 length: 14; clone size: NA; CDR3 protein: CASSPDRVNSPLHF; CDR3 DNA: TGTGCCAGCAGCCCGGACAGGGTCAATTCACCCCTCCACTTT
V gene: TRBV7-9; J gene: TRBJ2-7; D gene: NA; CDR3 length: 12; clone size: few; CDR3 protein: CASSRTNYEQYF; CDR3 DNA: TGTGCCAGCAGCAGGACAAACTACGAGCAGTACTTC
V gene: TRBV18; J gene: TRBJ1-1; D gene: TRBD1; CDR3 length: 16; clone size: NA; CDR3 protein: CASSPRTGALNTEAFF; CDR3 DNA: TGTGCCAGCTCACCAAGGACAGGGGCCTTGAACACTGAAGCTTTCTTT
V gene: TRBV18; J gene: TRBJ2-3; D gene: NA; CDR3 length: 12; clone size: few; CDR3 protein: CASSPDEAQQYF; CDR3 DNA: TGTGCCAGCTCACCAGATGAGGCACAGCAGTATTTT
V gene: TRBV5-8; J gene: TRBJ1-2; D gene: TRBD1; CDR3 length: 13; clone size: NA; CDR3 protein: CASSGWTGYGYTF; CDR3 DNA: TGTGCCAGCAGCGGCTGGACAGGCTATGGCTACACCTTC
V gene: TRBV15; J gene: TRBJ2-5; D gene: NA; CDR3 length: 12; clone size: NA; CDR3 protein: CATSRDRETQYF; CDR3 DNA: TGTGCCACCAGCAGAGATCGGGAGACCCAGTACTTC
V gene: TRBV6-1; J gene: TRBJ2-7; D gene: NA; CDR3 length: 15; clone size: few; CDR3 protein: CASSEARGGAYEQYF; CDR3 DNA: TGTGCCAGCAGTGAAGCGCGGGGCGGTGCCTACGAGCAGTACTTC
V gene: TRBV5-4; J gene: TRBJ2-2; D gene: TRBD2; CDR3 length: 17; clone size: NA; CDR3 protein: CASSLLAGGKTTGELFF; CDR3 DNA: TGTGCCAGCAGCCTGTTAGCGGGAGGGAAGACGACCGGGGAGCTGTTTTTT